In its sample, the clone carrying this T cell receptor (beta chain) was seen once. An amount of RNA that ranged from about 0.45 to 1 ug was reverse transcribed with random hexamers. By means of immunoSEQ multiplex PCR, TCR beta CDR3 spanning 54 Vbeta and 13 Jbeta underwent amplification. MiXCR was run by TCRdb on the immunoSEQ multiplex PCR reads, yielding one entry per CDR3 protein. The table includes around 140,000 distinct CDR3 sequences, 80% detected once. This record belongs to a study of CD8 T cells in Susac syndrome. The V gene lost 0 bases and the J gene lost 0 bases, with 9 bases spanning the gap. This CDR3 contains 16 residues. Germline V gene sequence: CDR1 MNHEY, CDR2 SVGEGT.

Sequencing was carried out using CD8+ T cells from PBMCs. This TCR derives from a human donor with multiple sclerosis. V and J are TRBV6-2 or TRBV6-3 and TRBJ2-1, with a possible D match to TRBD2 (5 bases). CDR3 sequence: CASSYSAVLSYNEQFF. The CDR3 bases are TGTGCCAGCAGTTACTCAGCGGTCCTCTCCTACAATGAGCAGTTCTTC.